These 25 T cell receptor beta chains came from one sample sequenced in a study of glioma-infiltrating T cells after dendritic cell vaccination. Libraries were prepared by immunoSEQ multiplex PCR; TCRdb keeps only in-frame clonotypes and omits some of them. The sample has just under 85,000 clones, 85% to 90% seen once. Sequencing used blood, obtained before dendritic cell vaccination. The origin of the receptors is a human donor with glioblastoma.

This chain uses TRBV10-2 with TRBJ2-3, with 11 bases fitting TRBD2. Germline V gene data show CDR1 as WSHSY and CDR2 as SAAADI. The CDR3 has 19 amino acids. Trimming removed 0 bases from V and 0 bases from J; junction bases left unmatched: 8. This CDR3 is CASSESTSGVILSTDTQYF. CDR3 nucleotide sequence: TGCGCCAGCAGTGAGTCGACTAGCGGGGTTATCTTAAGCACAGATACGCAGTATTTT.

The gene calls are TRBV7-3 and TRBJ2-1; 9 bases are shared with TRBD2. The CDR3 has 15 amino acids. V trimming: 3 bases; J trimming: 6 bases; junction bases outside the gene matches: 6. CDR1 and CDR2 from the germline V gene are SGHTA and FQGTGA. The CDR3 reads CASSFGGRASNEQFF. The CDR3 nucleotides read TGTGCCAGCAGCTTCGGCGGGAGGGCTAGCAATGAGCAGTTCTTC.

The chain has TRBV6-1 and TRBJ2-5, with TRBD2 matching over 15 bases. The CDR3 consists of 16 residues. Trimming cost V 0 bases and J 6 bases; bases outside gene matches: 2. Germline V gene lookup returns CDR1 MNHNS and CDR2 SASEGT. The CDR3 DNA reads as TGTGCCAGCAGTGAAGCGGGACTAGCGGGGGGTCAGACCCAGTACTTC. Translation: CASSEAGLAGGQTQYF.

The V gene is TRBV6-5, the J gene TRBJ2-7, with TRBD1 identical over 10 bases. CDR1 and CDR2 (germline): MNHEY, SVGAGI. The junction had 11 bases not matched to a gene; V was cut back by 7 bases and J by 5 bases. The CDR3 covers 15 residues. The CDR3 loop reads CASTTGTGVGDEQYF. The CDR3 DNA reads as TGTGCCAGCACCACGGGGACAGGGGTCGGCGACGAGCAGTACTTC.

The sample holds one count of this clone. This chain joins TRBV4-2 and TRBJ1-4, with D unclear. There are 15 residues in the CDR3. V was shortened by 0 bases and J by 0 bases, with 5 bases between the two germline ends. Germline-derived CDR1 and CDR2 are LGHNA and YNFKEQ. The CDR3 sequence is CASSQERATNEKLFF. The DNA of the CDR3 is TGTGCCAGCAGCCAAGAACGGGCAACTAATGAAAAACTGTTTTTT.

Written as DNA, the CDR3 is TGTGCCAGCACTCCATTAAAGTCAGGAACTAACACTGAAGCTTTCTTT. It yields the protein CASTPLKSGTNTEAFF. This rearrangement joins TRBV16 to TRBJ1-1; no reliable D call. V lost 7 bases and J lost 2, with 20 bases in between. The CDR3 covers 16 residues. Germline V lookup: CDR1 KGHSY, CDR2 FQNENV.

This clone has only one observation. The chain couples TRBV2 to TRBJ1-6; D ambiguous. The CDR3 extends over 15 amino acids. Germline values: CDR1 SNHLY, CDR2 FYNNEI. Trimming took off 3 bases at V and 10 bases at J, with 16 bases between the two ends. Here the CDR3 reads CASSENPDFGSPLHF. CDR3 nucleotide sequence: TGTGCCAGCAGTGAGAACCCAGACTTTGGGTCACCCCTCCACTTT.

This chain connects TRBV4-1 to TRBJ1-4; 8 bases match TRBD1. Germline CDR1 is MGHRA and CDR2 is YSYEKL. With 1 base clipped from V and 7 bases from J, the junction kept 5 bases outside the gene matches. The CDR3 loop spans 15 amino acids. The CDR3 loop reads CASSQGDDRGEKLFF. CDR3 DNA: TGCGCCAGCAGCCAAGGGGATGACAGGGGTGAAAAACTGTTTTTT.

The chain has TRBV18 and TRBJ2-3, with TRBD2 identical over 13 bases. This CDR3 comprises 17 residues. CDR1 is KGHSH, CDR2 LQKENI, per germline. Trimming cost V 2 bases and J 4 bases; bases outside gene matches: 6. In DNA form, the CDR3 reads TGTGCCAGCTCACCAACTAGCGGGGGGGCCGCAGCAGATACGCAGTATTTT. It encodes CASSPTSGGAAADTQYF.

The rearrangement links TRBV5-1 to TRBJ2-7, with 8 bases fitting TRBD1. V was pared by 5 bases and J by 0 bases, with 10 bases of the junction left unmatched. This CDR3 contains 16 residues. Germline CDR1 is SGHRS and CDR2 is YFSETQ. The CDR3 loop reads CASRHLGQGDSYEQYF. The CDR3 DNA reads TGCGCCAGCAGACACCTCGGACAGGGCGACTCCTACGAGCAGTACTTC. Combining the CDR3 with reference TRBV5-1 and TRBJ2-7 gives the whole variable domain KAGVTQTPRYLIKTRGQQVTLSCSPISGHRSVSWYQQTPGQGLQFLFEYFSETQRNKGNFPGRFSGRQFSNSRSEMNVSTLELGDSALYLCASRHLGQGDSYEQYFGPGTRLTVT.

The chain joins TRBV5-6 to TRBJ2-5; 7 bases map to TRBD1. Germline V gene sequence: CDR1 SGHDT, CDR2 YYEEEE. The CDR3 runs 14 residues. The ends lost 4 bases at V and 5 bases at J; junction bases unmatched: 8. The CDR3 sequence is CASSPGTVRETQYF. DNA for the CDR3: TGTGCCAGCAGCCCAGGGACAGTTCGGGAGACCCAGTACTTC.

The chain employs TRBV5-4 and TRBJ2-7; the D gene is possibly TRBD1 (6 bases). CDR1 and CDR2 from the germline V gene are SGHNT and YYREEE (reference sequence). Between the trimmed V and J ends, which lost 4 bases and 0 bases, there was a span of 11 bases. The CDR3 consists of 14 residues. The chain's CDR3 is CASSRRDNSYEQYF. The CDR3 nucleotides are TGTGCCAGCAGCCGTCGGGACAACTCCTACGAGCAGTACTTC.

In its sample, this clone was seen once. The V and J genes are TRBV5-1 and TRBJ1-2, with 11 bases lining up with TRBD1. Trimming removed 3 bases from V and 4 bases from J; junction bases left unmatched: 5. Germline-derived CDR1 and CDR2 are SGHRS and YFSETQ. The CDR3 runs 15 residues. This CDR3 is CASSSDGQGAYGYTF. CDR3 nucleotide sequence: TGCGCCAGCAGCTCGGATGGACAGGGGGCCTATGGCTACACCTTC.

The rearrangement links TRBV28 to TRBJ2-7; TRBD2 matches at 13 bases. The CDR3 spans 16 residues. After removal of 6 bases from V and 2 bases from J, the junction contained 7 bases not matched to a gene. Germline V lookup: CDR1 MDHEN, CDR2 SYDVKM. The CDR3 nucleotides read TGTGCCAGCAGATCTACCGGACTAGCGGGGGCCTACGAGCAGTACTTC. Amino acids: CASRSTGLAGAYEQYF.

In nucleotides, the CDR3 is TGTGCCAGCAGCTATTGGGAAAAACTGTTTTTT. Its translation is CASSYWEKLFF. This chain links TRBV2 with TRBJ1-4; D not certain. Germline loops: CDR1 SNHLY, CDR2 FYNNEI. Between the trimmed V and J ends, which lost 6 bases and 8 bases, there was a span of 7 bases. The length of the CDR3 is 11 residues.

The chain has TRBV30 and TRBJ2-7; a weak D match, TRBD2 (6 bases). Trimming removed 0 bases from V and 0 bases from J, with 12 bases in between. Germline V gives CDR1 GTSNPN, CDR2 SVGIG (reference sequence). The CDR3 consists of 15 residues. The CDR3 is CAWSVGGGSSYEQYF. DNA for the CDR3: TGTGCCTGGAGTGTGGGGGGAGGCAGCTCCTACGAGCAGTACTTC.

V is TRBV28 and J is TRBJ1-1; TRBD1 matches 7 bases. CDR3 length equals 14 residues. The V and J ends lost 6 bases and 5 bases, in that order; junction bases with no gene match: 9. CDR1 is MDHEN and CDR2 is SYDVKM in the germline V gene. CDR3 region: CASRDLGGATEAFF. In DNA form, the CDR3 reads TGTGCCAGCAGAGACCTAGGGGGCGCGACTGAAGCTTTCTTT.

Concerning this clone: One end of the junction fails to match germline, which may point to a read error. The rearrangement uses TRBV7-7 and TRBJ2-7, with TRBD1 identical over 9 bases. The CDR3 length is 17 residues. The germline CDR1 and CDR2 sequences are SSHAT and FNYEAQ (reference sequence). CDR3 nucleotide sequence: TGTGCTAGCAGCTCTTGCCGGACAGGGGACTACTCCTACGAGCAGTACTTC. Amino acids: CASSSCRTGDYSYEQYF.

This clone showed up just once. The J gene is TRBJ1-1, the V gene TRBV5-1; no clear D gene. The length of the CDR3 is 13 residues. The germline CDR1 and CDR2 sequences are SGHRS and YFSETQ. Between the trimmed V and J ends, which lost 0 bases and 3 bases, there was a span of 6 bases. The CDR3 loop reads CASSLVVDTEAFF. CDR3 nucleotide sequence: TGCGCCAGCAGCTTGGTCGTCGACACTGAAGCTTTCTTT.

This sequence joins TRBV2 and TRBJ1-5; D is perhaps TRBD1 (5 bases). V shed 6 bases and J shed 7 bases, with 19 bases lying between them. Germline CDR1 and CDR2: SNHLY and FYNNEI. The CDR3 spans 15 residues. The CDR3 sequence is CASSRGARGRQPQHF. Written as DNA, the CDR3 is TGTGCCAGCAGCCGTGGGGCAAGGGGCCGGCAGCCCCAGCATTTT.

This chain links TRBV7-3 with TRBJ2-2; 7 bases are a match to TRBD1. The trim removed 8 bases at V and 4 bases at J, leaving 10 bases unmatched. The length of the CDR3 is 15 residues. CDR1 and CDR2 (germline): SGHTA, FQGTGA. The CDR3 loop is CASAIDRVGTGELFF. CDR3 DNA: TGTGCCAGCGCCATTGACAGGGTTGGCACCGGGGAGCTGTTTTTT.

Of note for this clone: Relative to the germline gene, one junction end is altered; a read error may explain this. This CDR3 reads CASSLGQDPSYEQYF. CDR3 sequence (DNA): TGTGCTAGCAGCTTAGGACAGGACCCCTCCTACGAGCAGTACTTC. V gene TRBV7-7 combines with J gene TRBJ2-7, with 7 nucleotides matching TRBD1. Germline-derived CDR1 and CDR2 are SSHAT and FNYEAQ (reference sequence). The CDR3 totals 15 residues. Based on the CDR3 plus reference TRBV7-7 and TRBJ2-7, the full variable domain is GAGVSQSPRYKVTKRGQDVTLRCDPISSHATLYWYQQALGQGPEFLTYFNYEAQPDKSGLPSDRFSAERPEGSISTLTIQRTEQRDSAMYRCASSLGQDPSYEQYFGPGTRLTVT.

V and J are TRBV5-1 and TRBJ2-1, with 9 bases identical to TRBD1. With 5 bases clipped from V and 2 bases from J, the junction kept 17 bases outside the gene matches. CDR3 length: 19 residues. Looked up from germline, CDR1 is SGHRS and CDR2 is YFSETQ. The CDR3 spells CASRSGQGRGRTTYNEQFF. In DNA form, the CDR3 reads TGCGCCAGCAGATCCGGACAGGGGCGTGGCCGGACTACCTACAATGAGCAGTTCTTC.

The chain carries TRBV5-6 and TRBJ2-7; D gene ambiguous. The CDR3 runs to 14 residues. The V and J ends lost 0 bases and 4 bases respectively, with 11 bases between them. Germline CDR1 is SGHDT and CDR2 is YYEEEE. CDR3 DNA: TGTGCCAGCAGCTTGGCCCCCAGCGCGTACGAGCAGTACTTC. This translates into CASSLAPSAYEQYF.

This sequence joins TRBV6-5 and TRBJ2-3; D remains unclear. V was shortened by 6 bases and J by 5 bases, with 6 bases between the two germline ends. Germline V gives CDR1 MNHEY, CDR2 SVGAGI. The CDR3 covers 11 residues. CDR3 region: CASRLVDTQYF. The CDR3 DNA reads as TGTGCCAGCAGGCTAGTAGATACGCAGTATTTT.